This TCR beta chain was identified during a study of post-analysis software for immune sequencing data. Study summary: The cohort encompassed relapsing-remitting, secondary progressive and progressive-relapsing multiple sclerosis disease courses. Overall study findings and caveats: Those with multiple sclerosis, the patient group, showed significantly lower normalized Chao1 diversity than controls.

Researchers reported that TCR beta cDNA libraries carried unique molecular identifiers. Each sample of roughly 0.95 to 10 million input T cells yielded roughly 500,000 cDNA molecules, so each molecule approximated one T cell. MiXCR was run by TCRdb on the PCR reads, yielding one entry per CDR3 protein. The sample lists approximately 180,000 distinct CDR3 sequences; approximately 30% were seen once. This clonotype was recorded many times. What it recognizes is unknown. Sequencing used blood. The clonotype originates from a girl aged 10 to 17 with multiple sclerosis.

CDR3 in amino acids: CASSLREGRGRNEQFF. The DNA of the CDR3 is TGTGCCAGCAGCTTGCGGGAGGGGCGGGGTAGGAATGAGCAGTTCTTC. J is TRBJ2-1 and V is TRBV13; 9 bases are a match to TRBD2. Germline trimming cut 3 bases from V and 7 bases from J; bases unmatched to any gene: 10. Germline V gene lookup returns CDR1 PRHDT and CDR2 FYEKMQ (reference sequence). The CDR3 consists of 16 residues.